This T cell receptor (beta chain) was retrieved from a study of shared clonotypes between healthy human individuals. The V and J ends lost 3 bases and 4 bases respectively, with 19 bases between them. CDR3 length: 17 residues. Germline-derived CDR1 and CDR2 are LGHNA and YNFKEQ. Naive CD8 cells lacked CD45RO, underwent positive selection for CCR7 and left out terminally differentiated effector memory CD45RA+ cells. TCRdb's copy holds only in-frame clones and misses some; the assay was immunoSEQ multiplex PCR. The data show about 2.2 million clones, under 95% seen once. The rearrangement links TRBV4-2 to TRBJ2-1; D may match TRBD1 or TRBD2 (5 bases each). Sequencing was done on a sample of naive CD8+ T cells from PBMCs. The origin of this receptor is a young man in good health. Some clones in this sample may be carry-over from other donors' samples. The CDR3 is CASSQRGGSTVYNEQFF. CDR3 DNA sequence: TGTGCCAGCAGCCAGAGGGGTGGGAGTACTGTTTACAATGAGCAGTTCTTC.